The entry below describes one T cell receptor beta chain. These data originate in a study of blood T cell repertoires in COVID-19. Sequencing used immunoSEQ multiplex PCR; TCRdb keeps in-frame clones, though not all of them. The table lists about 200,000 clones, around 91% of them singletons, with under 5.5% in the top ten. Germline V lookup: CDR1 LNHDA, CDR2 SQIVND (reference sequence). The CDR3 is 15 residues long. The J segment lost 2 bases and the V segment lost 5 bases, leaving 7 bases of the junction unmatched. The V call is TRBV19, the J call TRBJ1-2, with TRBD1 matching 8 bases. The TCR comes from a woman in her 40s with acute or convalescent COVID-19. The sequenced sample was peripheral blood. The CDR3 loop reads CASSPHRDRNYGYTF. The DNA for the CDR3 is TGTGCCAGTAGTCCTCACCGGGACAGGAACTATGGCTACACCTTC.